This TCR beta chain is drawn from a study of T cells after yellow fever vaccination. Study in general: SMART-Seq v4 Ultra Low Input prepared the low-cell-number fractions. Study-level points and caveats: The presence of abundant clonotypes contaminating from the bulk population was possible in FACS-sorted repertoires.

UMIs and a universal primer site were added when TCR cDNA was made by 5'RACE template switching. TCRdb itself ran the 5' RACE reads through MiXCR, one entry per CDR3 protein. The sample lists around 340,000 distinct CDR3 sequences, approximately 12% occurring once. Details on this clonotype: Its antigen is still unknown.

V was clipped by 0 bases and J by 5 bases, with 22 bases between them. Germline V gene sequence: CDR1 MNHNS, CDR2 SASEGT. CDR3 length: 18 residues. This receptor was obtained from a man aged 18 to 35 who received the YFV17D yellow fever vaccine. The chain carries TRBV6-1 and TRBJ2-5; TRBD1 or TRBD2 may be the D gene (6 bases each). The material was CD4+ T cells sorted from PBMCs, obtained 15 days after the yellow fever booster vaccination. CDR3: CASSEARRQAGGLETQYF. The CDR3 DNA reads as TGTGCCAGCAGTGAAGCACGACGACAGGCCGGGGGATTGGAGACCCAGTACTTC.